This T cell receptor beta chain came from a study of blood T cell repertoires in COVID-19. Study-level background: The United States, Italy and Spain provided the acute and convalescent COVID-19 samples. The cDNA or gDNA used as material had been derived from T cells, B-cell-depleted T cells, or PBMCs.

Source study methods: For nucleated cells, counts were estimated from reference gene primer amplification. Sequencing used immunoSEQ multiplex PCR; TCRdb keeps in-frame clones, though not all of them. Clone size and the V and J calls come from that table; the DNA yielded D and trimming. This sample carries around 50,000 clones, about 83% of them seen once, and the ten largest clones take roughly 14%. The CDR3 sequence is 15 residues long. Germline CDR1 and CDR2: SGHRS and YFSETQ. V was clipped by 4 bases and J by 7 bases; unmatched bases: 11. This clonotype was sampled from a human donor in a cohort sampled during active COVID-19. The V call is TRBV5-1, the J call TRBJ1-5, with 7 bases fitting TRBD1. The specimen was peripheral blood. The CDR3 loop reads CASSTLPGGNQPQHF. The CDR3, as DNA: TGCGCCAGCAGCACCCTCCCAGGGGGTAACCAGCCCCAGCATTTT.